This record covers a single T cell receptor (beta chain). What it recognizes is unknown. This sample is part of a study of cytomegalovirus exposure and HLA in healthy donors. General study points: The authors listed about 170 TCR beta chains as cytomegalovirus-associated.

The germline V and J ends were trimmed by 3 bases and 0 bases, with 6 bases remaining between them. Germline V gene data show CDR1 as LGHNA and CDR2 as YNFKEQ. The CDR3 consists of 13 residues. Primers included in the PCR were 60 Vbeta and 13 Jbeta primers. The table came from immunoSEQ multiplex PCR; TCRdb's copy has only in-frame clones and leaves some out. The data hold about 90,000 clones, with approximately 90% observed a single time. This receptor was taken from a man aged 18 to 35 in good health and CMV-seronegative. The chain carries TRBV4-2 and TRBJ2-7; the D gene is possibly TRBD2 (5 bases). Sequenced: PBMCs. The CDR3 is CASSQTISYEQYF. CDR3 bases: TGTGCCAGCAGCCAGACTATCTCCTACGAGCAGTACTTC.